The T cell receptor beta chain under discussion was sequenced for a study of blood T cell repertoires in COVID-19. Across the study: There were acute and convalescent COVID-19 samples, and they came from the United States, Italy and Spain.

Profiled with immunoSEQ multiplex PCR; TCRdb holds only in-frame clones, not every one. This sample has a few hundred thousand clones, with roughly 87% found just once. Donors in Cohort 3 counted as recovered after two negative PCRs, clearance, or symptom resolution. The germline V gene encodes CDR1 SGHNT and CDR2 YENEEA. V was pared by 5 bases and J by 11 bases, with 18 bases between. The CDR3 covers 13 residues. This clone came up a few times. This receptor was obtained from a woman in her 30s who had recovered from COVID-19. The chain carries TRBV11-3 and TRBJ1-1; D might be TRBD1 (5 bases). Specimen: PBMCs or T cells enriched from blood (not recorded which). The chain's CDR3 is CASSHNTREDAFF. The CDR3 region has the DNA TGTGCCAGCAGCCATAACACCAGGGAGGATGCTTTCTTT. Together with reference TRBV11-3 and TRBJ1-1, the CDR3 gives the full variable domain: EAGVVQSPRYKIIEKKQPVAFWCNPISGHNTLYWYLQNLGQGPELLIRYENEEAVDDSQLPKDRFSAERLKGVDSTLKIQPAELGDSAVYLCASSHNTREDAFFGQGTRLTVV.